Below are 7 T cell receptor beta chains sequenced from a single sample in a study of shared clonotypes between healthy human individuals. Generated by immunoSEQ multiplex PCR, the TCRdb table keeps only in-frame clones and is missing some. The table includes about 480,000 clones, about four fifths detected once. Specimen: PBMCs. Every receptor here comes from a woman in her forties in good health. Some clones in this sample may be carry-over from other donors' samples.

The V gene is TRBV10-3, the J gene TRBJ1-5; 7 nucleotides align to TRBD1. Germline assignment: CDR1 ENHRY and CDR2 SYGVKD. The V gene end was trimmed by 0 bases and the J gene end by 2 bases; junction bases not matched to a gene: 10. This CDR3 spans 18 amino acids. DNA of the CDR3: TGTGCCATCAGTGAGTCGTTGGCAGGGGGATTGGGCAATCAGCCCCAGCATTTT. Its protein product is CAISESLAGGLGNQPQHF.

This sequence joins TRBV30 and TRBJ1-1; D is possibly TRBD1 (5 bases). V lost 3 bases and J 4 bases, leaving 9 bases between the germline ends. Germline V lookup: CDR1 GTSNPN, CDR2 SVGIG (reference sequence). This CDR3 is 12 amino acids long. CDR3 region: CAWSPQGTEAFF. DNA of the CDR3: TGTGCCTGGAGCCCCCAGGGCACTGAAGCTTTCTTT.

This chain connects TRBV6-5 to TRBJ2-7, with 8 nucleotides matching TRBD1. The trim removed 7 bases at V and 2 bases at J, leaving 10 bases unmatched. This CDR3 has 15 amino acids. Germline loops: CDR1 MNHEY, CDR2 SVGAGI. The CDR3 protein is CASNRRVRGPYEQYF. The CDR3 DNA follows: TGTGCCAGCAATCGACGCGTCAGGGGGCCCTACGAGCAGTACTTC.

The V and J genes are TRBV2 and TRBJ1-2; D might be TRBD1 (6 bases). This CDR3 is 12 amino acids long. The germline CDR1 and CDR2 sequences are SNHLY and FYNNEI. With 7 bases removed from V and 8 bases from J, the gap between germline ends came to 14 bases. In DNA form, the CDR3 reads TGTGCCAGCATTCTAACAGGGTACGGCTACACCTTC. It translates to CASILTGYGYTF.

This chain joins TRBV6-4 and TRBJ2-3, with D maybe TRBD2 (7 bases). The CDR3 length is 15 residues. CDR1 is MRHNA and CDR2 is SNTAGT in the germline V gene. V lost 3 bases and J 2 bases, leaving 12 bases between the germline ends. DNA for the CDR3: TGTGCCAGCAGTGAAGGAGGGGGGGTCACAGATACGCAGTATTTT. Its translation is CASSEGGGVTDTQYF.

The chain uses TRBV7-3 and TRBJ2-1, with D perhaps TRBD1 or TRBD2 (6 bases each). Per the germline V gene, CDR1 is SGHTA and CDR2 is FQGTGA. This CDR3 comprises 16 residues. Trimming stripped 1 base from V and 6 bases from J, with 16 bases between. CDR3 sequence (DNA): TGTGCCAGCAGCTTAATAGGGGGGAGACTTCTCAATGAGCAGTTCTTC. Protein product: CASSLIGGRLLNEQFF.

The sample holds many counts of this clone. The chain joins TRBV28 to TRBJ2-7; TRBD2 agrees at 10 bases. Germline lookup yields CDR1 MDHEN and CDR2 SYDVKM. With V trimmed by 8 bases and J by 3 bases, 7 bases remained unmatched. The CDR3 extends over 14 amino acids. CDR3 amino acids: CASGDSGRDYEQYF. The CDR3 DNA reads as TGTGCCAGCGGGGACAGCGGGAGGGACTACGAGCAGTACTTC.